This TCR beta chain was captured in a study of blood T cell repertoires in COVID-19 (dated by TCRdb to the early 2020s). About the study as a whole: Collaborator samples came from the United States, Italy and Spain and covered acute and convalescent phases of COVID-19. The prospective study material was composed of cDNA or gDNA derived from T cells, B-cell-depleted T cells, or PBMCs. The dataset comprised deeply sampled blood TCRbeta repertoires from subjects exposed to, actively infected with, or recovered from COVID-19. The repertoires were made available in a free public database intended to serve as a resource for research on the immune response to SARS-CoV-2. Samples came from the ongoing ImmuneRACE study (first 160 participants) plus 1,254 subjects from 6 global collaborators. A de-identified subject ID, COVID-19 status, age in years and sex were almost always included in the sample metadata. Where HLA class I and class II types were available, the types were taken from metadata supplied by the sample provider, not from assay-based typing. The paper's findings and limits, for the study overall: The amount of clinical and demographic metadata varied by source and participant and was provided uncurated.

Regarding this clone: Its specific antigen is unknown. Base qualities are missing; no much larger clone stands one base away.

Whole blood was collected in K2EDTA tubes by collaborating institutions according to the institutions' own protocols. For TCRbeta analysis, collaborator samples were shipped as frozen whole blood, as isolated PBMCs, or as DNA extracted from either sample type. The immunoSEQ Assay, a bias-controlled multiplex PCR, was used to amplify TCRbeta CDR3 regions from genomic DNA. Per the source publication's procedure: Within the assay, amplification of reference gene primers was used to estimate how many nucleated cells each sample contained. To quantify the absolute abundance of each unique TCRbeta CDR3 rearrangement, sequence reads were collapsed and filtered. For each sample, productive Simpson clonality was calculated as the square root of Simpson's diversity index across productive rearrangements. In TCRdb, the immuneACCESS table is reduced to in-frame sequences with V and J assigned. These tables do not hold every clone; where another copy was compared, an unresolved V gene accounts for under half, and the others remain unexplained. V, J and clone size were drawn from that table, and D and trimming were deduced from the DNA. The sample data list a few hundred thousand clones, and about 82% of these were observed just once. About 1.7% of the sample is taken by the ten largest.

Measured from the cysteine to the phenylalanine, the CDR3 is 15 residues long. Left in the record is the CDR3 DNA by itself, 45 bases read in frame from the first base. This clonotype was obtained from a woman in her forties or fifties with acute or convalescent COVID-19. Material: peripheral blood. The chain couples TRBV1 to TRBJ1-6; the tabulated D call, TRBD1, remains unverified against the DNA. TRBV1 constitutes a pseudogene. The nucleotide sequence reads as follows: TGCACCAGCAGCCGGTACAGGAACCCTGGCTCACCCCTCCACTTT. This is translated as CTSSRYRNPGSPLHF.